This T cell receptor beta chain was found in a study of control samples from healthy donors and cancer patients. The germline V gene has CDR1 MGHRA and CDR2 YSYEKL. With 0 bases clipped from V and 0 bases from J, the junction kept 4 bases outside the gene matches. The CDR3 is made up of 16 amino acids. Some clones are missing from TCRdb's copy, which holds only in-frame ones; the method was immunoSEQ multiplex PCR. This sample carries approximately 150,000 clones, more than 85% of them seen once, and the ten largest clones take 3% to 4%. V and J are TRBV4-1 and TRBJ1-1; 7 bases align to TRBD1. This clonotype was sampled from a man aged 30 to 45 in good health. Input material: blood. CDR3 region: CASSQDGTVLNTEAFF. The CDR3, as DNA: TGCGCCAGCAGCCAAGATGGGACAGTTTTGAACACTGAAGCTTTCTTT.